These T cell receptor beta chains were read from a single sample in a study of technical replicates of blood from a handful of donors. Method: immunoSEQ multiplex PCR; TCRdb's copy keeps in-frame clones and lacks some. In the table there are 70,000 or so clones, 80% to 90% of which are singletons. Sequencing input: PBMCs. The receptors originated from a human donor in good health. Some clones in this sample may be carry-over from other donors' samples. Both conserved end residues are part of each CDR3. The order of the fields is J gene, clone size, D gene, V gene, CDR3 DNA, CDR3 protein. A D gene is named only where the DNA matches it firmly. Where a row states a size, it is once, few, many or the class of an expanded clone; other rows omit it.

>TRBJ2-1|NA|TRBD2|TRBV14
TGTGCCAGCAGCCAGGGACTAGCGGGAGCCGGGTGGGACTACAATGAGCAGTTCTTC
CASSQGLAGAGWDYNEQFF
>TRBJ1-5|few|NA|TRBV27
TGTGCCAGCAGTTTATCTAGACGGGATCAGCCCCAGCATTTT
CASSLSRRDQPQHF
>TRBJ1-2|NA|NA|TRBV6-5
TGTGCCAGCAGTCCAGGCTATGGCTACACCTTC
CASSPGYGYTF
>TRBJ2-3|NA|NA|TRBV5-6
TGTGCCAGCAGAGGGGGTGCAGATACGCAGTATTTT
CASRGGADTQYF
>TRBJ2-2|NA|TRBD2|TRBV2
TGTGCCAGCAGCTTAGCGGGAGGACTGAACACCGGGGAGCTGTTTTTT
CASSLAGGLNTGELFF
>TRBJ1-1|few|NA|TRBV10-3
TGTGCCATCAGTGAGTCCGGGGACTACACTGAAGCTTTCTTT
CAISESGDYTEAFF
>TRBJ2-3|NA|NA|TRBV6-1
TGTGCCACCATGACTGCTGGGACTTACCCAGATACGCAGTATTTT
CATMTAGTYPDTQYF
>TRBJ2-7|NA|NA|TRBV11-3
TGTGCCAGCAGCCGGGGAGTCAACTACGAGCAGTACTTC
CASSRGVNYEQYF
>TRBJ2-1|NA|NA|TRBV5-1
TGCGCCAGCAGCTTAAATAATCCTGCAGGGGCGAACAATGAGCAGTTCTTC
CASSLNNPAGANNEQFF
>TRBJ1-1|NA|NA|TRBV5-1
TGCGCCAGCAGCTTGAGACAGGTCTCCAACACTGAAGCTTTCTTT
CASSLRQVSNTEAFF
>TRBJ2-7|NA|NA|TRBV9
TGTGCCAGCAGCGTAGAGCAAGCACCTAGTTCCTACGAGCAGTACTTC
CASSVEQAPSSYEQYF
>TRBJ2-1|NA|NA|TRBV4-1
TGCGCCAGCAGCCAAGATCCAGCTAGCCGAGGTAGGGTCAATGAGCAGTTCTTC
CASSQDPASRGRVNEQFF
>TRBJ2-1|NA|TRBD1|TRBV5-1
TGCGCCAGCAGCTTGGAGGGACAGGGCTACAATGAGCAGTTCTTC
CASSLEGQGYNEQFF
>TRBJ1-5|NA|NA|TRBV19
TGTGCCAGTAGGCCCTTGGGGGGGAATCAGCCCCAGCATTTT
CASRPLGGNQPQHF
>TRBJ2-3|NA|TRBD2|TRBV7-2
TGTGCCAGCAGCCTACGCGGGGGGGGAAGCACAGATACGCAGTATTTT
CASSLRGGGSTDTQYF
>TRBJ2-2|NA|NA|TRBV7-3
TGTGCCAGCAGCTTAAATACAGGGATTAACACCGGGGAGCTGTTTTTT
CASSLNTGINTGELFF
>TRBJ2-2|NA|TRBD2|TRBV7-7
TGTGCCAGCAGCTTAGGACGGGAGGGCACCGGGGAGCTGTTTTTT
CASSLGREGTGELFF
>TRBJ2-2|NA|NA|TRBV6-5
TGTGCCAGCAGGGGAGAAGTCTCCACCGGGGAGCTGTTTTTT
CASRGEVSTGELFF
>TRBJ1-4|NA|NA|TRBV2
TGTGCCAGCAATGGAGTAGCAACTAATGAAAAACTGTTTTTT
CASNGVATNEKLFF
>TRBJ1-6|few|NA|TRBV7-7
TGTGCCAGCAGCCAAGACAGGAATTCACCCCTCCACTTT
CASSQDRNSPLHF
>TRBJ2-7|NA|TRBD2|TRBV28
TGTGCCAGCAGTCCCTCTAGCGGGAGTTTCCCCTACGAGCAGTACTTC
CASSPSSGSFPYEQYF
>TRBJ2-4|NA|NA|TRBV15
TGTGCCACCAGCAGAGATCCCAGCGGGTGGGGAAACATTCAGTACTTC
CATSRDPSGWGNIQYF
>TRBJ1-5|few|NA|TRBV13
TGTGCCAGCAGCTTAGGTCCGGGGCAGCCCCAGCATTTT
CASSLGPGQPQHF
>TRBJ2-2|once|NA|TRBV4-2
TGTGCCAGCAGCCAAGATCCGATGGCCCCTTTGAACACCGGGGAGCTGTTTTTT
CASSQDPMAPLNTGELFF
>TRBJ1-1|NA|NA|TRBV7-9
TGTGCCAGCAGTCCCGGGATCGGGCCGAACACTGAAGCTTTCTTT
CASSPGIGPNTEAFF
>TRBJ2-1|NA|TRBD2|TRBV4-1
TGCGCCAGCAGCCAAGATCCTAGCGGGGGGCAGTTCTTC
CASSQDPSGGQFF
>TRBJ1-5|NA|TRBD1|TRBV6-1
TGTGCCAGCAGTGAAGCGCTATCAAGGACAGGGGCCAATCAGCCCCAGCATTTT
CASSEALSRTGANQPQHF
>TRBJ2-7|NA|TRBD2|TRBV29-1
TGCAGCGTTGTTCTAGCGGGGGACTACGAGCAGTACTTC
CSVVLAGDYEQYF
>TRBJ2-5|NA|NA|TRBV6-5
TGTGCCAGCAGTTACGTCAGGGTCGGGACCCAGTACTTC
CASSYVRVGTQYF
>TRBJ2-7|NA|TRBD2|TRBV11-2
TGTGCCAGCAGCTTAGGGCGGGGCCGGGGGGACTACGAGCAGTACTTC
CASSLGRGRGDYEQYF
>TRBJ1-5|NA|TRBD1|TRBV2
TGTGCCAGCAGGGTGACAGGGTTGGGCAATCAGCCCCAGCATTTT
CASRVTGLGNQPQHF
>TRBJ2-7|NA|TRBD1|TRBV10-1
TGCGCCAGCAGTGAGTTTGACAGGGGGTGCCACGAGCAGTACTTC
CASSEFDRGCHEQYF
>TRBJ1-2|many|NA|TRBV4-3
TGCGCCAGCAGCCCAGAAGAGGAGGGAAACTATGGCTACACCTTC
CASSPEEEGNYGYTF
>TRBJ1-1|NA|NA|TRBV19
TGTGCCAGTGACCTCGGGGCTGAAGCTTTCTTT
CASDLGAEAFF
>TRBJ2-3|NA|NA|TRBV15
TGTGCCACCAGCAGAGTTGGAGGGAACACAGATACGCAGTATTTT
CATSRVGGNTDTQYF
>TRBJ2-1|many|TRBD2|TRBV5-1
TGCGCCAGCACTACTAGCGGGGGCTACAATGAGCAGTTCTTC
CASTTSGGYNEQFF
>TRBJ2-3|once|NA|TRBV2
TGTGCCAGCAGTGAATCCGGGACTCCCACAGATACGCAGTATTTT
CASSESGTPTDTQYF
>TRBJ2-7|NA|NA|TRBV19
TGTGCCAGTAGTACTCGCCCAGGGGGGATGTACGAGCAGTACTTC
CASSTRPGGMYEQYF
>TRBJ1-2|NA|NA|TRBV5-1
TGCGCCAGCACTTCAGCAGTTGGGGGGGCTGGTGGCTACACCTTC
CASTSAVGGAGGYTF
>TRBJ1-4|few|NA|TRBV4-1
TGCGCCAGCAGCCAAGTACAAACTAATGAAAAACTGTTTTTT
CASSQVQTNEKLFF
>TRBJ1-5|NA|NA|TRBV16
TGTGCCAGCAGCACAGGGAATAGCAATCAGCCCCAGCATTTT
CASSTGNSNQPQHF
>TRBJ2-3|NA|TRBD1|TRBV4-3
TGCGCCAGCAGCCCAACTTCGACAGGGTCGACAGATACGCAGTATTTT
CASSPTSTGSTDTQYF
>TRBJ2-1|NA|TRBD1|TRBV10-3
TGTGCCATCAGTGAGTCGAAACAGGGGGACAATGAGCAGTTCTTC
CAISESKQGDNEQFF
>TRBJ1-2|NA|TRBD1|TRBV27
TGTGCCAGCAGTCCGGGACAGGGAATGAGCTATGGCTACACCTTC
CASSPGQGMSYGYTF
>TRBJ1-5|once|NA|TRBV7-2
TGTGCCAGCAGCTTAGGGGGGGATAACAATCAGCCCCAGCATTTT
CASSLGGDNNQPQHF